Presented here are 12 T cell receptor beta chains from one specimen sequenced in a study of cytomegalovirus exposure and HLA in healthy donors. The study ran its PCR with 60 Vbeta and 13 Jbeta primers. Profiled with immunoSEQ multiplex PCR; TCRdb holds only in-frame clones, not every one. The profile shows over 80,000 clones, 65% to 80% of them singletons. Sample: PBMCs. The receptors derive from a woman in her late teens or twenties in good health and CMV-seropositive.

The chain couples TRBV4-2 to TRBJ2-7; 9 bases are shared with TRBD1. Germline V CDR1 and CDR2: LGHNA, YNFKEQ. J lost 4 bases, V lost 2 bases, and 9 bases had no gene match. The CDR3 has 16 residues. This CDR3 reads CASSQLGRTGEYEQYF. The CDR3 bases are TGTGCCAGCAGCCAATTGGGGCGGACAGGGGAATACGAGCAGTACTTC.

The chain carries TRBV7-8 and TRBJ2-5; D not certain. This CDR3 is 13 amino acids long. Germline V gives CDR1 SGHVS, CDR2 FQNEAQ. V was clipped by 5 bases and J by 1 base, with 8 bases between them. CDR3 sequence reads: CASSINLQETQYF. The CDR3 DNA is TGTGCCAGCAGCATTAATCTCCAAGAGACCCAGTACTTC.

This clone was counted a few times. V usage is TRBV18 and J usage is TRBJ2-1; possibly TRBD2 for D (5 bases). V gave up 5 bases and J gave up 5 bases, with 10 bases separating them. The CDR3 has 13 residues. The germline CDR1 and CDR2 sequences are KGHSH and LQKENI. DNA for the CDR3: TGTGCCAGCTCATTGGACTTGGACAATGAGCAGTTCTTC. Its protein product is CASSLDLDNEQFF. The whole variable domain, remainder taken from reference TRBV18 and TRBJ2-1, is NAGVMQNPRHLVRRRGQEARLRCSPMKGHSHVYWYRQLPEEGLKFMVYLQKENIIDESGMPKERFSAEFPKEGPSILRIQQVVRGDSAAYFCASSLDLDNEQFFGPGTRLTVL.

The V gene is TRBV13, the J gene TRBJ2-7, with 9 bases that match TRBD1. This CDR3 is 14 amino acids long. Germline trimming cut 4 bases from V and 0 bases from J; bases unmatched to any gene: 1. Germline loops: CDR1 PRHDT, CDR2 FYEKMQ (reference sequence). The CDR3 is CASSSDRGSYEQYF. For the CDR3, the DNA is TGTGCCAGCAGCTCGGACAGGGGCTCCTACGAGCAGTACTTC.

The chain is built from TRBV6-5 and TRBJ2-1; possible D gene TRBD2, 6 bases. CDR1 and CDR2 from the germline V gene are MNHEY and SVGAGI. The CDR3 totals 14 residues. Trimming shortened V by 6 bases and J by 6 bases, and 15 bases separated the two germline ends. This CDR3 is CASRQLARFNEQFF. Written as DNA, the CDR3 is TGTGCCAGCAGACAGCTAGCGAGATTCAATGAGCAGTTCTTC.

A note on this clone: This same CDR3 is encoded by further DNA sequences in the sample. The chain employs TRBV2 and TRBJ1-2, with 8 bases identical to TRBD1. Germline V CDR1 and CDR2: SNHLY, FYNNEI. CDR3 size: 14 residues. V dropped 6 bases and J dropped 2; count of bases not matched to a gene: 5. The CDR3 loop reads CASSLGQGNYGYTF. CDR3 nucleotides: TGTGCCAGCAGCCTTGGACAGGGAAACTATGGCTACACCTTC.

This sequence joins TRBV5-5 and TRBJ1-6; TRBD1 might be the D (6 bases). CDR3 length equals 14 residues. Between the trimmed V and J ends, which lost 3 bases and 10 bases, there was a span of 14 bases. CDR1 and CDR2 (germline): SGHKS, YYEKEE (reference sequence). The CDR3 loop is CASSWDTQGSPLHF. CDR3 DNA: TGTGCCAGCAGCTGGGACACCCAGGGGTCACCCCTCCACTTT.

This sequence joins TRBV7-9 and TRBJ2-4; 7 bases align to TRBD1. V dropped 5 bases and J dropped 1; count of bases not matched to a gene: 8. The CDR3 loop spans 16 amino acids. CDR1 is SEHNR, CDR2 FQNEAQ, per germline (reference sequence). Here the CDR3 reads CASSPTVTGAKNIQYF. The CDR3 nucleotides are TGTGCCAGCAGCCCTACGGTGACAGGGGCCAAAAACATTCAGTACTTC.

This chain joins TRBV29-1 and TRBJ1-1, with D hard to call. The CDR3 spans 14 residues. The germline V gene encodes CDR1 SQVTM and CDR2 ANQGSEA. The ends were cut back, 7 bases at V and 3 bases at J, with 18 bases in the middle. CDR3 protein: CSGVLGIADTEAFF. CDR3 DNA sequence: TGCAGCGGGGTGCTGGGGATAGCGGACACTGAAGCTTTCTTT.

The chain couples TRBV7-9 to TRBJ1-3; 7 nucleotides agree with TRBD1. Per germline, CDR1 SEHNR and CDR2 FQNEAQ (reference sequence). The CDR3 runs to 15 residues. V lost 1 base to trimming and J lost 0 bases; unmatched junction nucleotides: 0. The CDR3: CASSLGDSSGNTIYF. In nucleotides, the CDR3 is TGTGCCAGCAGCTTAGGGGACAGCTCTGGAAACACCATATATTTT.

The V gene is TRBV14, the J gene TRBJ2-7, with 7 bases aligning to TRBD2. CDR1 is SGHDN, CDR2 FVKESK, per germline. The CDR3 contains 15 residues. Trimming took 1 base from V and 5 from J; bases not matched to a gene: 8. The CDR3 loop is CASSQGTSTVDEQYF. The CDR3 DNA sequence: TGTGCCAGCAGCCAAGGGACTAGTACGGTGGACGAGCAGTACTTC. Together with reference TRBV14 and TRBJ2-7, the CDR3 gives the full variable domain: EAGVTQFPSHSVIEKGQTVTLRCDPISGHDNLYWYRRVMGKEIKFLLHFVKESKQDESGMPNNRFLAERTGGTYSTLKVQPAELEDSGVYFCASSQGTSTVDEQYFGPGTRLTVT.

This chain links TRBV2 with TRBJ2-7; 7 nucleotides align to TRBD1. J gave up 11 bases and V 5 bases, and 12 bases lay outside the gene matches. This CDR3 is built from 13 residues. Germline CDR1 and CDR2: SNHLY and FYNNEI. The CDR3 nucleotides are TGTGCCAGCAGTCCTTCGAGAGGACAGGTGAAGTACTTC. Translating gives CASSPSRGQVKYF.